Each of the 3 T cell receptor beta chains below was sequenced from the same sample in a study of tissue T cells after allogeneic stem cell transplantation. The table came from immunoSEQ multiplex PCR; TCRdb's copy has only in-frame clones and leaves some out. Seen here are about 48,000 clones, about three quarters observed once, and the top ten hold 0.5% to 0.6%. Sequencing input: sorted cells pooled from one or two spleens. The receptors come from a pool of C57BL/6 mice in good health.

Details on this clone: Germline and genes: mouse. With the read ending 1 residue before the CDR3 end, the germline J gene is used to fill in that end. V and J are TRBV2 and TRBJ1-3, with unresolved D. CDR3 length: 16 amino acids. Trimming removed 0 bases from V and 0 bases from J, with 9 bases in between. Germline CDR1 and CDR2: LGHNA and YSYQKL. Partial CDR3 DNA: TGTGCCAGCAGCCAAGATAGACCCTATTCTGGAAATACGCTCTAT. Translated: CASSQDRPYSGNTLY. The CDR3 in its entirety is CASSQDRPYSGNTLYF. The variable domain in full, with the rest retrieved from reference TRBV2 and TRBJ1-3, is DPKIIQKPKYLVAVTGSEKILICEQYLGHNAMYWYRQSAKKPLEFMFSYSYQKLMDNQTASSRFQPQSSKKNHLDLQITALKPDDSATYFCASSQDRPYSGNTLYFGEGSRLIVV.

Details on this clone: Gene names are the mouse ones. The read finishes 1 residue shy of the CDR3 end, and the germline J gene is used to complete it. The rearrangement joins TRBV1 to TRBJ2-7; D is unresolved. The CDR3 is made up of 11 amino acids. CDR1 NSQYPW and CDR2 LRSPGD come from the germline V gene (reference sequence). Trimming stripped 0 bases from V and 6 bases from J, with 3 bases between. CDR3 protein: CTCSADFEQYF. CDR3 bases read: TGCACCTGCAGTGCAGATTTTGAACAGTAC.

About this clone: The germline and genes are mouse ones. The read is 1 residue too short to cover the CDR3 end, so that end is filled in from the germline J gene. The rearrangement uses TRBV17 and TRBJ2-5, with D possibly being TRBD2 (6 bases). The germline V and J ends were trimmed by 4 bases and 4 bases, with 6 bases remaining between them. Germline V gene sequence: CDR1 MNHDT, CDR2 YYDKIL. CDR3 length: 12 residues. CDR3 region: CASSTGEDTQYF. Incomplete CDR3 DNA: TGTGCTAGCAGTACTGGGGAAGACACCCAGTAC.